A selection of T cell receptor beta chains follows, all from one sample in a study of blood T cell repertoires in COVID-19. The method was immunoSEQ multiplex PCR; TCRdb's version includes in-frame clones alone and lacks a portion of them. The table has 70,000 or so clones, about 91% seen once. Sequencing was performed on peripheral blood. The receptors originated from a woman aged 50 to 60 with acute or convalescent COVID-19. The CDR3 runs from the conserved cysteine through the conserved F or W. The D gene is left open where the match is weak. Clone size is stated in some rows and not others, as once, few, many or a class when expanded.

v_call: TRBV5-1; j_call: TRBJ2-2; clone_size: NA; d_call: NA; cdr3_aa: CASSEDMFGGELFF; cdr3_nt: TGCGCCAGCAGCGAGGACATGTTTGGCGGGGAGCTGTTTTTT
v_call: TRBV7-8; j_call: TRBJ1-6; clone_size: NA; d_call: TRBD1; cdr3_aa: CASSPPRGQDNSPLHF; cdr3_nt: TGTGCCAGCAGCCCACCCCGGGGACAGGATAATTCACCCCTCCACTTT
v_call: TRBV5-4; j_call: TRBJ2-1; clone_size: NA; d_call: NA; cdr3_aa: CASSLDSNEQFF; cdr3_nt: TGTGCCAGCAGCTTGGATAGCAATGAGCAGTTCTTC
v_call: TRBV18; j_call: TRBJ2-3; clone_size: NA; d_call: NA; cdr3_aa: CASSPGIIASDTQYF; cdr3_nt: TGTGCCAGCTCGCCCGGAATTATAGCCTCAGATACGCAGTATTTT
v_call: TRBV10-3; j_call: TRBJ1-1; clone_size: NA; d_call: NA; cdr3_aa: CAISELGETEAFF; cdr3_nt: TGTGCCATCAGTGAGTTAGGGGAAACTGAAGCTTTCTTT
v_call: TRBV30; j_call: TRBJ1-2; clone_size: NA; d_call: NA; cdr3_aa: CAWSVMDRVYGYTF; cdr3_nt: TGTGCCTGGAGTGTTATGGACAGAGTCTATGGCTACACCTTC
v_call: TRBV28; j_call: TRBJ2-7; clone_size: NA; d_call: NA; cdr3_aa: CASSNQGLGIYEQYF; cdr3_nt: TGTGCCAGCAGCAACCAGGGGTTGGGGATCTACGAGCAGTACTTC
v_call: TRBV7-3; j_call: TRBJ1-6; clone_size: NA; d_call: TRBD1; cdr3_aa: CASSLGQGVKSLHF; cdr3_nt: TGTGCCAGCAGCTTAGGACAGGGGGTTAAGTCCCTCCACTTT
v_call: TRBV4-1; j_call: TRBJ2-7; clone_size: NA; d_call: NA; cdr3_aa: CASSQEGGPTYEQYF; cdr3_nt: TGCGCCAGCAGCCAAGAGGGGGGGCCTACCTACGAGCAGTACTTC
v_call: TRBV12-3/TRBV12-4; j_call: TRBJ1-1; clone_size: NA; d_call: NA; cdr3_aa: CASSRLSGTEAFF; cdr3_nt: TGTGCCAGCAGTCGACTCAGTGGCACTGAAGCTTTCTTT
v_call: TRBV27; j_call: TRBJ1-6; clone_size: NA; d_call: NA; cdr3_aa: CASSWTENSPLHF; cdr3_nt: TGTGCCAGCAGTTGGACAGAGAATTCACCCCTCCACTTT
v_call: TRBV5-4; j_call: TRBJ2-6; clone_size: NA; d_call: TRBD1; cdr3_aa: CASRRDRDSGANVLTF; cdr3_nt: TGTGCCAGCAGGAGGGACAGGGACTCTGGGGCCAACGTCCTGACTTTC
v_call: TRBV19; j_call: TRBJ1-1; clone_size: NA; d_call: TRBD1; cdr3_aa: CASSIQDRANTEAFF; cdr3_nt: TGTGCCAGTAGTATCCAGGACAGGGCAAACACTGAAGCTTTCTTT
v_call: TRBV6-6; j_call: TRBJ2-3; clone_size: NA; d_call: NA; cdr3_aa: CASSPVGTDTQYF; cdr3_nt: TGTGCCAGCAGTCCGGTGGGCACAGATACGCAGTATTTT
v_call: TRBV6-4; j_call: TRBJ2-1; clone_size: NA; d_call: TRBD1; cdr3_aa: CASSERYQGVGYNEQFF; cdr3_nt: TGTGCCAGCAGTGAGAGGTACCAGGGGGTGGGCTACAATGAGCAGTTCTTC
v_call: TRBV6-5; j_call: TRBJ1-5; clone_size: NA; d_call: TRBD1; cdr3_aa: CASSNRGGQPQHF; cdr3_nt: TGTGCCAGCAGCAACAGGGGGGGCCAGCCCCAGCATTTT
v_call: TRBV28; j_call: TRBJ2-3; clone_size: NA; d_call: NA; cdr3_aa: CASTPRGRGTDTQYF; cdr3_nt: TGTGCCAGCACTCCAAGGGGTAGGGGCACAGATACGCAGTATTTT
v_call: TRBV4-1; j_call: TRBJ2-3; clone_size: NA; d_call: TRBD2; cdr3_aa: CASSHQPGLAGVSTDTQYF; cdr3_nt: TGCGCCAGCAGCCATCAACCGGGACTAGCGGGGGTTAGCACAGATACGCAGTATTTT
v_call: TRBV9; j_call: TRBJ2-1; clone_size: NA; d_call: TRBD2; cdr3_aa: CASSATMGGSSYNEQFF; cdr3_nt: TGTGCCAGCAGCGCCACAATGGGGGGGAGCTCCTACAATGAGCAGTTCTTC
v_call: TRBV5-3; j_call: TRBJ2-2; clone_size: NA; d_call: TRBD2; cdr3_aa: CARSPGLAGDTGELFF; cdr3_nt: TGTGCCAGAAGCCCTGGACTAGCGGGAGACACCGGGGAGCTGTTTTTT
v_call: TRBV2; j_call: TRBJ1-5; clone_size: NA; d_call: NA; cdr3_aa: CASGRAGPETTIQPQHF; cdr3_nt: TGTGCCAGCGGGCGGGCGGGACCCGAAACCACTATTCAGCCCCAGCATTTT
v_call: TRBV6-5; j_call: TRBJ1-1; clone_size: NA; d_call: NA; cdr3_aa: CASSYVLGGTEAFF; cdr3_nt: TGTGCCAGCAGTTACGTCCTGGGGGGCACTGAAGCTTTCTTT
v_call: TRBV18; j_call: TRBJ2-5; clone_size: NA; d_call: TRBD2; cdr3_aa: CASSPPGTRGIQETQYF; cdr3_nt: TGTGCCAGCTCACCTCCCGGGACTAGAGGGATTCAAGAGACCCAGTACTTC
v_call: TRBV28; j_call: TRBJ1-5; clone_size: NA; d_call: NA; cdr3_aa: CASSLLGQPQHF; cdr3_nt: TGTGCCAGCAGTTTATTGGGCCAGCCCCAGCATTTT
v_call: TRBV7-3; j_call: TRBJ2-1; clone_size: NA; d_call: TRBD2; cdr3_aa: CASSLTRASGREGGNEQFF; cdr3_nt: TGTGCCAGCAGCTTAACAAGGGCTAGCGGGAGGGAAGGGGGCAATGAGCAGTTCTTC
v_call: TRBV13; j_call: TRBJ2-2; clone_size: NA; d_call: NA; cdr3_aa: CASSYGRTGELFF; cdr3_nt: TGTGCCAGCAGCTATGGGCGTACCGGGGAGCTGTTTTTT
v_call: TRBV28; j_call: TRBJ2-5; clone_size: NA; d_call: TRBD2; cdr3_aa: CASSPPREARQETQYF; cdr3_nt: TGTGCCAGCAGTCCCCCACGGGAGGCCAGGCAAGAGACCCAGTACTTC
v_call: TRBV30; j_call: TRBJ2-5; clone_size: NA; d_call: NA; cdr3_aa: CAWSEVEETQYF; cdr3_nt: TGTGCCTGGAGTGAAGTAGAAGAGACCCAGTACTTC
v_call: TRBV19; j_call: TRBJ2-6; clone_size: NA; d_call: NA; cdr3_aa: CASSDRAEAGANVLTF; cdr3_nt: TGTGCCAGTAGTGATAGGGCGGAGGCTGGGGCCAACGTCCTGACTTTC
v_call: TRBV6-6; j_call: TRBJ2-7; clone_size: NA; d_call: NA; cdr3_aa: CASSSEAPEQYF; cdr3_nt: TGTGCCAGCAGCTCCGAGGCTCCCGAGCAGTACTTC
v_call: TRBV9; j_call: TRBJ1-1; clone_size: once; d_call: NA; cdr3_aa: CASSVSGGRDTEAFF; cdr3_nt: TGTGCCAGCAGCGTATCGGGGGGCCGGGACACTGAAGCTTTCTTT
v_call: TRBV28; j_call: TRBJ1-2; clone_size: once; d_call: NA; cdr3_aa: CASSFGRGNYGYTF; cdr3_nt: TGTGCCAGCAGTTTTGGCCGGGGGAACTATGGCTACACCTTC
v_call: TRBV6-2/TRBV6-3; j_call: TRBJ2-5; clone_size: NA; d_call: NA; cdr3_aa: CASSYWQEETQYF; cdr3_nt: TGTGCCAGCAGTTACTGGCAGGAAGAGACCCAGTACTTC
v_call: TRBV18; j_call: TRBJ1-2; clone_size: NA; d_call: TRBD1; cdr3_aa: CASSLTTGEVGYTF; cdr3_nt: TGTGCCAGCTCACTCACGACAGGGGAAGTTGGCTACACCTTC
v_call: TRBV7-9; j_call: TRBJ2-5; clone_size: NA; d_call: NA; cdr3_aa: CASSRSGGLETQYF; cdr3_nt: TGTGCCAGCAGTCGGAGCGGTGGGTTGGAGACCCAGTACTTC
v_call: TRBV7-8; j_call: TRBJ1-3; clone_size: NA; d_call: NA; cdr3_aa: CASSTVGNTIYF; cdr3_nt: TGTGCCAGCAGCACGGTTGGAAACACCATATATTTT
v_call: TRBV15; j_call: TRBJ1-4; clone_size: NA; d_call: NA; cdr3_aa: CATSRDPGDKLFF; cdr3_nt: TGTGCCACCAGCAGAGATCCGGGGGATAAGCTGTTTTTT
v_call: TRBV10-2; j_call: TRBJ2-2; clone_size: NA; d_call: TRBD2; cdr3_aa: CASSSLADGAGELFF; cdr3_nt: TGCGCCAGCAGTTCACTAGCGGACGGAGCCGGGGAGCTGTTTTTT
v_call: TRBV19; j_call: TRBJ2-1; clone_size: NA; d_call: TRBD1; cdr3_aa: CASSIRDRVTYNEQFF; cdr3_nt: TGTGCCAGTAGTATAAGGGACAGGGTAACCTACAATGAGCAGTTCTTC
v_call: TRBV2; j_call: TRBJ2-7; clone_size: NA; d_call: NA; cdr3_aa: CASKTGTTTYEQYF; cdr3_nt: TGTGCCAGCAAGACCGGGACAACCACCTACGAGCAGTACTTC
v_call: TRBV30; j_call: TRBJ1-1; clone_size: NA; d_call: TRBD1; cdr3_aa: CAWSGDRVATEAFF; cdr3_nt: TGTGCCTGGAGTGGCGACAGGGTAGCTACTGAAGCTTTCTTT
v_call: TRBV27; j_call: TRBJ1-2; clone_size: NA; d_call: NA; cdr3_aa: CASSPTGHGYTF; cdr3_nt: TGTGCCAGCAGTCCGACAGGCCATGGCTACACCTTC
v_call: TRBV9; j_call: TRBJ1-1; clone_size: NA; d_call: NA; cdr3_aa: CASSEGWNTEAFF; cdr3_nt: TGTGCCAGCAGCGAGGGGTGGAACACTGAAGCTTTCTTT
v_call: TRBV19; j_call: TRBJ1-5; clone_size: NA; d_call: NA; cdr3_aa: CASSIGQHQPQHF; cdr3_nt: TGTGCCAGTAGTATAGGACAGCATCAGCCCCAGCATTTT
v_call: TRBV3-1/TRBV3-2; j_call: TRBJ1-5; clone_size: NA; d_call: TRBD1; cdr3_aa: CASSPYRDRGQPQHF; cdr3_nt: TGTGCCAGCAGCCCCTACCGGGACAGGGGTCAGCCCCAGCATTTT
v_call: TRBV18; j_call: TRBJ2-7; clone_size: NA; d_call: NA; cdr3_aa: CASSPPKGQGSYEQYF; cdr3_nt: TGTGCCAGCTCACCACCGAAGGGGCAGGGGAGCTACGAGCAGTACTTC
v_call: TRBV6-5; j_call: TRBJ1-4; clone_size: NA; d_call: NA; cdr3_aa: CASRTGFKEKLFF; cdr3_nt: TGTGCCAGCCGGACTGGTTTTAAAGAAAAACTGTTTTTT